This T cell receptor (beta chain) was obtained from a study of blood T cell repertoires in COVID-19. Whole-study context: The analysed material was cDNA or gDNA that came from T cells, B-cell-depleted T cells, or PBMCs.

With 5 bases clipped from V and 0 bases from J, the junction kept 3 bases outside the gene matches. The CDR3 sequence is 16 residues long. Per germline, CDR1 SGHVS and CDR2 FQNEAQ. Only in-frame clones appear in the TCRdb table, and some are missing; sequencing was by immunoSEQ multiplex PCR. The data hold hundreds of thousands of clones, with roughly 87% observed a single time. This chain links TRBV7-8 with TRBJ2-7; 14 nucleotides line up with TRBD2. Material for sequencing was PBMCs or T cells enriched from blood (not recorded which). The clonotype was recovered from a young woman with acute COVID-19. This CDR3 is CASSPGLAGGSYEQYF. The CDR3, as DNA: TGTGCCAGCAGCCCCGGACTAGCGGGGGGCTCCTACGAGCAGTACTTC.